This paragraph reports one T cell receptor (beta chain). The target of this receptor is not known. There are no base qualities to consult, and no much larger clone falls within one base. Libraries came from the immunoSEQ multiplex PCR assay. Held by TCRdb, this immuneACCESS table contains in-frame sequences only and omits some clones. Under half of the omission traces to an unresolved V gene where checked; the cause of the rest is unknown. The sample has around 17,000 clones on record, around 70% of them singletons. Clones ranked in the top ten supply 13% to 15% of the sample. The sample is drawn from a study of T cells in narcolepsy (dated by TCRdb to 2017 to 2018). For context, the study as a whole: Patients with narcolepsy type 1 or type 2 (NT1, NT2) were enrolled in the study together with healthy control donors. The study used TCR Vbeta sequencing to track clonotypes in blood and CSF while looking for autoreactive T cells in narcolepsy patients that target self-antigens of hypocretin neurons (hypocretin, TRIB2). Study-wide findings and limitations: According to the report, autoreactive clonotypes were detected serially in the blood of the same patients and of different patients, but not in healthy controls. HCRT-specific and TRIB2-specific autoreactive clonotypes were highlighted in plots that compared CD4+ T cell clonotypes in CSF versus blood from the same patient.

Memory CD8+ T cells were sorted ex vivo from patient blood for TCR Vbeta sequencing and comparison with CSF CD8+ T cells. The CDR3 numbers 15 residues from cysteine through phenylalanine. Left in the record is the CDR3 DNA by itself, 45 bases read in frame from the first base. Ends trimmed: V by 4 bases, J by 3 bases; bases unmatched to a gene: 7. CDR1 SGHDT and CDR2 YYEEEE are derived from the germline V gene. The sample consisted of CD45RA- memory CD8+ T cells from PBMCs. Sample cell subset or site, as interpreted from the label and publication: memory T cells sorted ex vivo from peripheral blood. This receptor was obtained from a human donor with narcolepsy. The chain is assembled from TRBV5-6 and TRBJ2-7; 10 junctional bases match TRBD2. The nucleotide sequence reads as follows: TGTGCCAGCAGCGCGAACCTAGCGGGGGTCTACGAGCAGTACTTC. This is translated as CASSANLAGVYEQYF.